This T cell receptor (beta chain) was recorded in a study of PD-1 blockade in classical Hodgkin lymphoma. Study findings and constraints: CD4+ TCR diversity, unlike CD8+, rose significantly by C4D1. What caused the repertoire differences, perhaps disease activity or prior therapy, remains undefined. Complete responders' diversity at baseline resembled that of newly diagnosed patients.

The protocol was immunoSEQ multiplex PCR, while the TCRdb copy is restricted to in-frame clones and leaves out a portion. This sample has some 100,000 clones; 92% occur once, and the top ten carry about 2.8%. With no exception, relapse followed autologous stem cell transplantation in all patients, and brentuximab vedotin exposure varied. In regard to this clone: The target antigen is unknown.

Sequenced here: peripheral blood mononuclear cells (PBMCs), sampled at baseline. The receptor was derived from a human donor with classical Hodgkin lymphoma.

CDR3 DNA sequence: TGTGCCAGCATCACAACAGGGTCGAACACCGGGGAGCTGTTTTTT. The encoded protein is CASITTGSNTGELFF. V is TRBV11-2 and J is TRBJ2-2; perhaps TRBD1 as D (6 bases). V lost 7 bases, J lost 0 bases, and 12 bases lay in between. The V gene's germline CDR1 is SGHAT and CDR2 FQNNGV. The CDR3 has 15 residues.